This T cell receptor (beta chain) emerged from a study of shared clonotypes between healthy human individuals. Study at large: Donor ages ranged 18 to 49 years: two women, three men.

In the original analysis: Junction-only sequences without quality scores came from ImmunoSEQ, so filtering differed. Method: immunoSEQ multiplex PCR; TCRdb's copy keeps in-frame clones and lacks some. The V and J calls and clone size are taken from that table; D and trimming were inferred from the DNA. This sample has nearly 2 million clones, with around 96% found just once. CD45RO-negative, CCR7-selected cells formed the naive CD8 fraction, which excluded terminally differentiated effector memory CD45RA+ cells. The V end was cut by 5 bases, the J end by 6 bases, with 7 bases between. CDR3 length: 11 amino acids. Germline V lookup: CDR1 MGHDK, CDR2 SYGVNS.

V and J are TRBV25-1 and TRBJ1-2; unclear D gene. This TCR derives from a man younger than 30 in good health. The specimen sequenced was naive CD8+ T cells sorted from blood. CDR3 amino acids: CASSWGNGYTF. The CDR3 nucleotides read TGTGCCAGCAGTTGGGGTAATGGCTACACCTTC.